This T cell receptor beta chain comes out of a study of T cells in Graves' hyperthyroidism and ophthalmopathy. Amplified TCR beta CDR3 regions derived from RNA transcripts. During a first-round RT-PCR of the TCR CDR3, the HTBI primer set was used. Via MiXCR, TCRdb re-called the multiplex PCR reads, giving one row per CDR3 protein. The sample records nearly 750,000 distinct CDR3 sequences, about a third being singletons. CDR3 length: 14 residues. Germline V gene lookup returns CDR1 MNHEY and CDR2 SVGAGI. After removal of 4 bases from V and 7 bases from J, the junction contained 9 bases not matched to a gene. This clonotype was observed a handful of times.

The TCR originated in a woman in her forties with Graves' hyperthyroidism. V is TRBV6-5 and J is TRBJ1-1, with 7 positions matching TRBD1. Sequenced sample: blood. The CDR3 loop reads CASSSGGIMYEAFF. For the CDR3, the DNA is TGTGCCAGCAGTTCAGGGGGGATAATGTATGAAGCTTTCTTT.